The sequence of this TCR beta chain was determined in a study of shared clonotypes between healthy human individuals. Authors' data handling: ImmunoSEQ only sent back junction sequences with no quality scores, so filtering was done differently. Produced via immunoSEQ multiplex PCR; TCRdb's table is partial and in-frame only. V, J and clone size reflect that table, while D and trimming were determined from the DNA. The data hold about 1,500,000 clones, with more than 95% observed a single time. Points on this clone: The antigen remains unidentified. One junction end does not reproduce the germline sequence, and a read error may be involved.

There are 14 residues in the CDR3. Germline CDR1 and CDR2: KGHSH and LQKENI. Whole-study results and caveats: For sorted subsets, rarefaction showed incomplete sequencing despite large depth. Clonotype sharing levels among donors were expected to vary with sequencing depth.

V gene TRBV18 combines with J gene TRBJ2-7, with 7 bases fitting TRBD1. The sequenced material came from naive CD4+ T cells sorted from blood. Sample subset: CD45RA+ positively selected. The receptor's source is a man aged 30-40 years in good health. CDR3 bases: TGTGCCAGCTCTGGGGACAGATCCTCCAACGAGCAGTACTTC. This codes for CASSGDRSSNEQYF.